This T cell receptor beta chain was recorded in a study of OX40 agonist ivuxolimab in advanced cancers. Across the study: The dose-escalation group included hepatocellular carcinoma, melanoma, renal cell carcinoma and head and neck cancer. The mean age was approximately 60 years, ranging from about 20 to 85, with 80% to 85% of participants male.

Sequencing used immunoSEQ multiplex PCR; TCRdb keeps in-frame clones, though not all of them. The sample lists about 86,000 clones; nearly 90% were seen once. Concerning this clone: Its antigen is not known.

Germline V gene sequence: CDR1 SGHDT, CDR2 YYEEEE. This CDR3 comprises 18 residues. V was clipped by 5 bases and J by 1 base; unmatched bases: 10. Study results and limitations: With doses of 0.1 to 3.0 mg/kg, CD4+ and CD8+ blood T cells had undergone clonal expansion by week 6. Average numbers of expanded clones were greater in CD8+ T cells than in CD4+.

This receptor was taken from an adult with an advanced solid tumor such as melanoma, head and neck, liver or kidney cancer. The starting material was CD4+ or CD8+ T cells sorted from blood, obtained in a trial of the OX40 agonist ivuxolimab. This chain connects TRBV5-6 to TRBJ2-6; 9 bases fit TRBD1. DNA of the CDR3: TGTGCCAGCAGTTATCCCGGGACAGGGCATTCTGGGGCCAACGTCCTGACTTTC. Its translation is CASSYPGTGHSGANVLTF. Using reference TRBV5-6 and TRBJ2-6 for the parts outside the CDR3, the full variable domain is DAGVTQSPTHLIKTRGQQVTLRCSPKSGHDTVSWYQQALGQGPQFIFQYYEEEERQRGNFPDRFSGHQFPNYSSELNVNALLLGDSALYLCASSYPGTGHSGANVLTFGAGSRLTVL.